This T cell receptor beta chain emerged from a study of post-analysis software for immune sequencing data (dated by TCRdb to between 2014 and 2016). A note on the overall study: Relapsing-remitting, secondary progressive and progressive-relapsing multiple sclerosis were recorded as disease courses, and subtype annotation was lacking for some patients. The multiple sclerosis patient repertoires were compared with 11 previously published healthy control repertoires from donors aged roughly 6 to 27 years. A subset of samples was prepared in parallel using single-end sample barcoding, then pooled and co-amplified after Illumina adapter ligation.

In this sample, this clonotype turned up a few times. Its binding antigen is unknown. No per-base quality is available; no much larger clone lies one base away. Library prep was done by PCR. Sequencing was carried out with an Illumina HiSeq 2500. To reduce PCR and sequencing biases, unique molecular identifiers were built into the TCR beta cDNA libraries. Per 1 to 10 million input T cells, approximately 500,000 cDNA molecules were obtained, such that each molecule approximated one T cell. The patient libraries were prepared and sequenced using the same protocol as the earlier healthy control dataset. Samples belonging to the same batch were prepared together, multiplexed and sequenced on a shared HiSeq lane. The paper's processing steps were these. MIGEC handled the raw barcoded reads, throwing out single-read molecular identifier groups before consensus assembly and CDR3 extraction. VDJtools was used for post-analysis of the clonotype tables, and diversity was normalized by down-sampling every dataset to the size of the smallest sample. In repertoire overlap clustering, CDR3 amino acid sequences, but not nucleotide sequences, were matched to correct batch-related cross-sample contamination. Starting from the raw public reads, TCRdb applied fastp trimming at Q25, assembled clones with MiXCR and retained in-frame beta chains. Each CDR3 protein gets just one entry, which takes the most common genes and DNA from the rows behind it. These V and J calls rely on TCRdb rather than the paper's analysis. The sample table shows roughly 870,000 distinct CDR3 sequences, and roughly half are seen once. The ten largest clones take up about 4.8% of the sample.

At the junction V is shortened by 0 bases and J by 5 bases; bases outside the gene matches: 1. The CDR3 runs 13 amino acids, cysteine and phenylalanine included. The DNA shown is the 39-base CDR3, in frame from base 1. Reading the germline V gene gives CDR1 SGHRS and CDR2 YFSETQ. To demonstrate the VDJtools post-analysis software, the study profiled TCR beta repertoires from the peripheral blood of under 15 young patients with multiple sclerosis. Multiple sclerosis patients were children and adolescents aged about 6 to 15 years. What the work shows at the level of the full study, not this receptor alone: The multiple sclerosis patient group was slightly younger than the control group. Significantly lower normalized Chao1 diversity was found in multiple sclerosis patients than in controls, suggesting substantial peripheral T-cell clonal expansion. Strong co-clustering of samples prepared in the same batch was shown by direct clustering with F measure, prompting a batch-effect correction. Four or five TRBV segments, including TRBV5-6, TRBV5-1 and TRBV20-1, were significantly more frequent in patients than controls.

The V and J segments used are TRBV5-1 and TRBJ2-5, and 7 junction bases match TRBD1. The TCR sequence derives from a girl between 10 and 17 years old with multiple sclerosis. Sequencing input: blood. CDR3 region: CASSLADRETQYF. The nucleotide sequence reads TGCGCCAGCAGCTTGGCGGACAGGGAGACCCAGTACTTC.